This T cell receptor (beta chain) emerged from a study of blood T cell repertoires in COVID-19. Study overall: Italy, Spain and the United States were the sources of the convalescent and acute COVID-19 samples. The cDNA or gDNA used as material had been derived from T cells, B-cell-depleted T cells, or PBMCs.

Under the authors' procedure: Counts of nucleated cells, estimated from reference gene primer amplification, were obtained. The data were produced by immunoSEQ multiplex PCR, yet TCRdb's version contains in-frame clones alone and is incomplete. The V and J calls and the clone size are those of that table, but D and trimming were determined from the DNA. There are 55,000 to 75,000 clones in the sample; about 81% occur only once, and over 8.5% lies in the top ten. CDR1 is SGHRS, CDR2 YFSETQ, per germline. The CDR3 consists of 16 residues. With 1 base removed from V and 1 base from J, the gap between germline ends came to 14 bases.

The receptor was isolated from a human donor in a cohort sampled during active COVID-19. The chain is built from TRBV5-1 and TRBJ1-1, with a tentative D call TRBD1 (5 bases). The sequencing input was peripheral blood. Written as DNA, the CDR3 is TGCGCCAGCAGCTTGCTGGGGGGGGATTCGAACACTGAAGCTTTCTTT. The encoded protein is CASSLLGGDSNTEAFF.